Below, 4 T cell receptor beta chains from the same sample are listed, as sequenced in a study of blood T cells in healthy people across ages. Then a second PCR, running roughly 7 to 11 cycles, was carried out with a sample-barcoded 5' primer and a J-beta primer mix. TCRdb re-derived calls from the 5' RACE reads in MiXCR, one entry per CDR3 protein. The sample yields 450,000 to 700,000 distinct CDR3 sequences, 25% to 30% seen once. The sequenced sample was blood. These receptors came from a woman in her 70s in good health.

This chain links TRBV11-2 with TRBJ2-2, with D perhaps assigned TRBD1 or TRBD2 (5 bases each). The CDR3 sequence is 20 residues long. The germline V gene has CDR1 SGHAT and CDR2 FQNNGV. Trimming removed 1 base from V and 4 bases from J, with 25 bases in between. The CDR3 DNA sequence: TGTGCCAGCAGCTTAGGCCGCTCAACTGCCGGGACCCAGGGCACCGGGGAGCTGTTTTTT. Translating gives CASSLGRSTAGTQGTGELFF.

The chain has TRBV20-1 and TRBJ2-7; D is perhaps TRBD1 (5 bases). Germline V gives CDR1 DFQATT, CDR2 SNEGSKA (reference sequence). The CDR3 sequence is 13 residues long. The V gene lost 0 bases and the J gene lost 4 bases, with 10 bases spanning the gap. In DNA form, the CDR3 reads TGCAGTGCTAGAGAGACAGAGGCTTACGAGCAGTACTTC. It translates to CSARETEAYEQYF.

This clonotype was recorded once. This chain joins TRBV7-9 and TRBJ2-3; no clear D. Per germline, CDR1 SEHNR and CDR2 FQNEAQ (reference sequence). The CDR3 has 15 residues. The germline V and J ends were trimmed by 5 bases and 5 bases, with 17 bases remaining between them. This CDR3 is CASSPRRSEEDTQYF. CDR3 sequence (DNA): TGTGCCAGCAGCCCCCGGCGATCCGAAGAAGATACGCAGTATTTT.

The CDR3 loop reads CSARVAGGNQPQHF. DNA of the CDR3: TGCAGTGCTAGAGTAGCAGGGGGCAATCAGCCCCAGCATTTT. The chain recombines TRBV20-1 with TRBJ1-5, with a tentative D call TRBD1 (6 bases). The V and J ends lost 1 base and 2 bases respectively, with 9 bases between them. Germline V CDR1 and CDR2: DFQATT, SNEGSKA (reference sequence). CDR3 length: 14 amino acids.